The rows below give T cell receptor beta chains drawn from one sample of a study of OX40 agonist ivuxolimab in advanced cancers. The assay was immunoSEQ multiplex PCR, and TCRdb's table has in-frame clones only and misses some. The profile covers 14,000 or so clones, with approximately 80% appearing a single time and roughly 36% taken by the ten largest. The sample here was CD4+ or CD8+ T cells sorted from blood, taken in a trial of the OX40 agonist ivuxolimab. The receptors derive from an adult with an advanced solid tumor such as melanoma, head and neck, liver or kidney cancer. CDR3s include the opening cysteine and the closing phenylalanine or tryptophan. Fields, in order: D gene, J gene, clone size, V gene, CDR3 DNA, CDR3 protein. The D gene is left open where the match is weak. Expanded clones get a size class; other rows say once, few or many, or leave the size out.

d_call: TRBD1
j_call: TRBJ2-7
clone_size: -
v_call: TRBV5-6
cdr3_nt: TGTGCCAGCAGTTACGACAGGGATCCCTACGAGCAGTACTTC
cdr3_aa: CASSYDRDPYEQYF

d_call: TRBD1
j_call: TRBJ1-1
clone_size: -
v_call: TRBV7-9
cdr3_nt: TGTGCCAGCAGCATACAGGGGCCAGGGACTGAAGCTTTCTTT
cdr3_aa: CASSIQGPGTEAFF

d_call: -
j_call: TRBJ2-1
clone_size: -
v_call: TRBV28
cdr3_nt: TGTGCCAGCAGTTCTAGACTCTACAATGAGCAGTTCTTC
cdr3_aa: CASSSRLYNEQFF

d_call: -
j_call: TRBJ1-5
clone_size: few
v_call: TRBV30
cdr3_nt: TGTGCCTGGAGTGTAGCGGGGCAGGGTCAGCCCCAGCATTTT
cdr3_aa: CAWSVAGQGQPQHF

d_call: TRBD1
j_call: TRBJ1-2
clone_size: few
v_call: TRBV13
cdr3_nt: TGTGCCAGCAGCCCAGAGGGACAGGGGGCTCCTAACTATGGCTACACCTTC
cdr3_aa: CASSPEGQGAPNYGYTF

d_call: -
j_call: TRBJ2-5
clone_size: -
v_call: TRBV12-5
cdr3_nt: TGTGCTAGTGGTTTGGGGACCAGCGTAGGAGAGACCCAGTACTTC
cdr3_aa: CASGLGTSVGETQYF

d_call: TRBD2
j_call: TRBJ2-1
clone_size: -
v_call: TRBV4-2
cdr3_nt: TGTGCCAGCAGCCTAGCGGGGGGGAACAATGAGCAGTTCTTC
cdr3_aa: CASSLAGGNNEQFF

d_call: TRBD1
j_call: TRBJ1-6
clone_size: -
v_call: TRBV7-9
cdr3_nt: TGTGCCACCGAACACCAGGGACAGGGGGAAAATTCACCCCTCCACTTT
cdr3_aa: CATEHQGQGENSPLHF

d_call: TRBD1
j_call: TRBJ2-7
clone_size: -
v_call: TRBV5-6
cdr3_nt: TGTGCCAGCAGCTTGGGTGGAGAAGGGGGCTTCTACGAGCAGTACTTC
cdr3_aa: CASSLGGEGGFYEQYF

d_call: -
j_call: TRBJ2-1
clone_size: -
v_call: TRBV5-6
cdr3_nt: TGTGCCAGCAGCTTCTACCCCGAGCAGTTCTTC
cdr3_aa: CASSFYPEQFF

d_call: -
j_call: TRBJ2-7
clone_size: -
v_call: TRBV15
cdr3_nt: TGTGCCACCAGCAGTCCCGTCTCCTACGAGCAGTACTTC
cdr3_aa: CATSSPVSYEQYF

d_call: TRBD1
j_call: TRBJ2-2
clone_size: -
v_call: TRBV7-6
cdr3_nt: TGTGCCAGCAGCCCGTTTGCAGGGGGAAACACCGGGGAGCTGTTTTTT
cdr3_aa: CASSPFAGGNTGELFF

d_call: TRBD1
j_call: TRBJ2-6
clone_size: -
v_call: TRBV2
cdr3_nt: TGTGCCAGCAGTGCGCATCCCCCCTCCGGGACAGAAAGATCTGGGGCCAACGTCCTGACTTTC
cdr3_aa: CASSAHPPSGTERSGANVLTF

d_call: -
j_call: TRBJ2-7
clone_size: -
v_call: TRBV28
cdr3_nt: TGTGCCAGCAGTTTAGGGGGAGGCGAGCAGTACTTC
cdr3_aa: CASSLGGGEQYF

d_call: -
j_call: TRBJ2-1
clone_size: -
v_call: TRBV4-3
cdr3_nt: TGCGCCAGCAGCCAAGCCCTAGTCCTAGGAGGGGGGTACAATGAGCAGTTCTTC
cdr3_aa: CASSQALVLGGGYNEQFF

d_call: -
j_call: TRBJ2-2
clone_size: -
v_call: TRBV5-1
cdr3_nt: TGCGCCAGCAGCCCACAGGGTACGGGGTTTGGCACCGGGGAGCTGTTTTTT
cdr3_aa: CASSPQGTGFGTGELFF

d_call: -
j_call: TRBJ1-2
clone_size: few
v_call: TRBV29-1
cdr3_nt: TGCAGCGTTCAGGAAGCTTCTTATGGCTACACCTTC
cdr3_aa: CSVQEASYGYTF

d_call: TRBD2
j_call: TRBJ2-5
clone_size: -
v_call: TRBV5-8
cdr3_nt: TGTGCCAGCAGCGCGGGACCCGGGGGGGCCCAGTACTTC
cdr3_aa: CASSAGPGGAQYF

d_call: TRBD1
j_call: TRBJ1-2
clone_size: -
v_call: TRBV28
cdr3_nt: TGTGCCAGCAGCTACACAGGGGTCTATGGCTACACCTTC
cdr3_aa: CASSYTGVYGYTF

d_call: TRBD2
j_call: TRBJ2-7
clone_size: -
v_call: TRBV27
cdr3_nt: TGTGCCAGCAGTTTAGTAGCGGGAGGCTCCTACGAGCAGTACTTC
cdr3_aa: CASSLVAGGSYEQYF

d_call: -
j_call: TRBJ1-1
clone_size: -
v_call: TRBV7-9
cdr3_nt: TGTGCCAGCAGCCCACCTCGGATCACTGAAGCTTTCTTT
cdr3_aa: CASSPPRITEAFF

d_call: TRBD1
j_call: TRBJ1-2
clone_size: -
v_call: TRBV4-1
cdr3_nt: TGCGCCAGCAGCCAAGATCAGGACAGGGGACGTGGCTACACCTTC
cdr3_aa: CASSQDQDRGRGYTF

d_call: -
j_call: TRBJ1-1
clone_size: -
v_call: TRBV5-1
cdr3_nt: TGCGCCAGCAGCTTGGTGTCCGTACTGAACACTGAAGCTTTCTTT
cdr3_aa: CASSLVSVLNTEAFF

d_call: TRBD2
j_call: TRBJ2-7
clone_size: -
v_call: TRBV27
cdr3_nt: TGTGCCAGCGGCTCCGGGAGGGACTACGAGCAGTACTTC
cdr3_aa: CASGSGRDYEQYF

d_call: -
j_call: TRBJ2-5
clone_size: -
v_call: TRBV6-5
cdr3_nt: TGTGCCAGCAGTGGAGATGGCGGGGAGACCCAGTACTTC
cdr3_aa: CASSGDGGETQYF

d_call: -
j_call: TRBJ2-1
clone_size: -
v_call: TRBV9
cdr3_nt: TGTGCCAGCAGCTTCGGGACAACGGGGAATGAGCAGTTCTTC
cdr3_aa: CASSFGTTGNEQFF

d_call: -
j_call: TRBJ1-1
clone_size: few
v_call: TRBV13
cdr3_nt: TGTGCCAGCAGAGTAGCGAGGGGCACTGAAGCTTTCTTT
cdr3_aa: CASRVARGTEAFF

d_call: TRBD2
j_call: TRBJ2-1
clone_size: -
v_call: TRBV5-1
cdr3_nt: TGCGCCAGCAGCTTGTCTAGCGGGACCTACAATGAGCAGTTCTTC
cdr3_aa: CASSLSSGTYNEQFF

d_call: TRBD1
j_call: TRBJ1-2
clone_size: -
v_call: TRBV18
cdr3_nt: TGTGCCAGCTCACCATCTCTGACAGGGGGCGACTATGGCTACACCTTC
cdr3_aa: CASSPSLTGGDYGYTF

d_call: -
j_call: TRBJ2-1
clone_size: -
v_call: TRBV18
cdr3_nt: TGTGCCAGCTCACCCGGGTACAATGAGCAGTTCTTC
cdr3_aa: CASSPGYNEQFF

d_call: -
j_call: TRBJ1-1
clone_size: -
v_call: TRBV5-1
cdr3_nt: TGCGCCAGCAGCTTGGCCGAGGGGTACACTGAAGCTTTCTTT
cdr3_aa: CASSLAEGYTEAFF

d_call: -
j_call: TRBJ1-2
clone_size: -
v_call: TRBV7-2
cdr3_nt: TGTGCCAGCAGCGTAACCGGGACACAGACTAACTATGGCTACACCTTC
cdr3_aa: CASSVTGTQTNYGYTF

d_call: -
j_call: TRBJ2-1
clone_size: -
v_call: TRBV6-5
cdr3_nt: TGTGCCAGCAGTTACGCGACTAGAAACAATGAGCAGTTCTTC
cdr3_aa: CASSYATRNNEQFF

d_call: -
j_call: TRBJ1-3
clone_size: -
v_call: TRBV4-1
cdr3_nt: TGCGCCAGCAGCCAACCTACAGATAACACCATATATTTT
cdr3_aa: CASSQPTDNTIYF

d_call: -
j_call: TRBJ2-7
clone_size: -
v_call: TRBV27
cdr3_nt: TGTGCCAGCAGTTTATCGATGGGGTTCTACGAGCAGTACTTC
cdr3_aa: CASSLSMGFYEQYF

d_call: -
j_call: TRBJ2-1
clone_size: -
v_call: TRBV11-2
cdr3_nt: TGTGCCAGCAGCTTAGTTATGGCGACATCCTACAATGAGCAGTTCTTC
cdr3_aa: CASSLVMATSYNEQFF

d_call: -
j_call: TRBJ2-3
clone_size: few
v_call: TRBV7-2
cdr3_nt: TGTGCCAGCAGCCCCCAACTAGAGAGCACAGATACGCAGTATTTT
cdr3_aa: CASSPQLESTDTQYF

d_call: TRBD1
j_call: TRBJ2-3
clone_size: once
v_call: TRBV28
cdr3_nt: TGTGCCAGCAGTACCCACCGGGACAGGGGTGATACGCAGTATTTT
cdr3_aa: CASSTHRDRGDTQYF

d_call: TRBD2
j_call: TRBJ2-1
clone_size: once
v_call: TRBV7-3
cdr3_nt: TGTGCCAGCGCGAACCCTAGCGGGAGCTCAGATGAGCAGTTCTTC
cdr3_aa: CASANPSGSSDEQFF

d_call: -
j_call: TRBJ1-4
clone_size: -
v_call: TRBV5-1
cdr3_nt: TGCGCCAGCAGCCTGGCGGGTGCAACTAATGAAAAACTGTTTTTT
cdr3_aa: CASSLAGATNEKLFF

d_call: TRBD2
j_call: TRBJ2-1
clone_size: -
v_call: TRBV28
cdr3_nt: TGTGCCAGCAGTCTAGCGGGAGCGTGGGCAAATGAGCAGTTCTTC
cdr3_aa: CASSLAGAWANEQFF

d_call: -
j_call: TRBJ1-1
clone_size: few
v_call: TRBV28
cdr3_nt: TGTGCCAGCAGTTTGTGGGTAAACACTGAAGCTTTCTTT
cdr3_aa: CASSLWVNTEAFF

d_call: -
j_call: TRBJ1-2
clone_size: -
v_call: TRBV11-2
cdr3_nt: TGTGCCAGCAGCTTAGGGGCAGGCTATGGCTACACCTTC
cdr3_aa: CASSLGAGYGYTF

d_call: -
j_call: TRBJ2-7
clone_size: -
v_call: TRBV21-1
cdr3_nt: TGTGCCAGCAGCAAGATGGATACCTGGGGCTACGAGCAGTACTTC
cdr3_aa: CASSKMDTWGYEQYF

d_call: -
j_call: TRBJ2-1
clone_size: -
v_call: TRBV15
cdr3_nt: TGTGCCACCAGCGGTAGGGAGGGGGGACAGATGGGTGAGCAGTTCTTC
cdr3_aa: CATSGREGGQMGEQFF

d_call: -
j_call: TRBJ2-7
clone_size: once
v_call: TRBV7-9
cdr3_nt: TGTGCCAGCAGCTTAGATGGGAGTTTCTACGAGCAGTACTTC
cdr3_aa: CASSLDGSFYEQYF

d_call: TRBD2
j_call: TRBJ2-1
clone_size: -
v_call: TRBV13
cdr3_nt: TGTGCCAGCAGCTCTAGCGGGAGGGGAGAGAATGAGCAGTTCTTC
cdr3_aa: CASSSSGRGENEQFF

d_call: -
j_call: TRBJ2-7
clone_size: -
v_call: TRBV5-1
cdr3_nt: TGCGCCAGCAGTCTGGAGGACAGATCCTACGAGCAGTACTTC
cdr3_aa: CASSLEDRSYEQYF

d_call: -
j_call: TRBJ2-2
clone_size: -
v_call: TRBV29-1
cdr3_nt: TGCAGCGTTGTTTCGGGGGCCGGGGAGCTGTTTTTT
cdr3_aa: CSVVSGAGELFF

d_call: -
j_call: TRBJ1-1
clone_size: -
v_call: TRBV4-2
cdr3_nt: TGTGCCTCACGGCAGGGCCGCACTGAAGCTTTCTTT
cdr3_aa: CASRQGRTEAFF

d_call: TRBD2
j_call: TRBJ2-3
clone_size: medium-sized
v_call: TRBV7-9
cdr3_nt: TGTGCCAGCAGTCCCGGGACTAGTCCCTTCACAGATACGCAGTATTTT
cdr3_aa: CASSPGTSPFTDTQYF

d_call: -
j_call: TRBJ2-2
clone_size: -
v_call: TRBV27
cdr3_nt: TGTGCCAGCAGGGCCGGGATAAACACCGGGGAGCTGTTTTTT
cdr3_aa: CASRAGINTGELFF

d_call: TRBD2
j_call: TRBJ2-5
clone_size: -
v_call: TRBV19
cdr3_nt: TGTGCCAGTAGGAAGGCGGGAGAAGAGACCCAGTACTTC
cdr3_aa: CASRKAGEETQYF